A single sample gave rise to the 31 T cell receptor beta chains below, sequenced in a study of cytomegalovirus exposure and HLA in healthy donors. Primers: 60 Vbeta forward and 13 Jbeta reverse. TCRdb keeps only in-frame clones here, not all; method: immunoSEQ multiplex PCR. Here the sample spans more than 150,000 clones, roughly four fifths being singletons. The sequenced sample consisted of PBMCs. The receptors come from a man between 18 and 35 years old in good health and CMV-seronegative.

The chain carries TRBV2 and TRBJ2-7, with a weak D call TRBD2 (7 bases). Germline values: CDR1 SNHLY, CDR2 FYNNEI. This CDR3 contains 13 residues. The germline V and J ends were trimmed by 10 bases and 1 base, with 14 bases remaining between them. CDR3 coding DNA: TGTGCCATTCTCCGGGGGGCATCCTACGAGCAGTACTTC. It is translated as CAILRGASYEQYF.

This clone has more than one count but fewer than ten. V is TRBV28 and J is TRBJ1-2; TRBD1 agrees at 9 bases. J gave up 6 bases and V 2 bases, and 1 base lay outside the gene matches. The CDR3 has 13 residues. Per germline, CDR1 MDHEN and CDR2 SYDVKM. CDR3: CASSLRTGDGYTF. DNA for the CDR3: TGTGCCAGCAGTTTACGGACAGGGGATGGCTACACCTTC.

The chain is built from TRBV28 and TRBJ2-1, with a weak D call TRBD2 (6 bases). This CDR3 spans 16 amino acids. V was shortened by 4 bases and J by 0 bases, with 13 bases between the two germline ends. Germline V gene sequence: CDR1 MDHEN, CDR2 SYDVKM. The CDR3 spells CASSSHMTSSYNEQFF. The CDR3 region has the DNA TGTGCCAGCAGTTCTCACATGACTAGCTCCTACAATGAGCAGTTCTTC.

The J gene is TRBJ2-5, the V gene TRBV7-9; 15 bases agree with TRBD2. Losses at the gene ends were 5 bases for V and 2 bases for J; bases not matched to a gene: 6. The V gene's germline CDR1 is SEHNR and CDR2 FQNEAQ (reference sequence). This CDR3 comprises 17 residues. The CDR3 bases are TGTGCCAGCAGCATCGGACTAGCGGGAGGGCTACAAGAGACCCAGTACTTC. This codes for CASSIGLAGGLQETQYF.

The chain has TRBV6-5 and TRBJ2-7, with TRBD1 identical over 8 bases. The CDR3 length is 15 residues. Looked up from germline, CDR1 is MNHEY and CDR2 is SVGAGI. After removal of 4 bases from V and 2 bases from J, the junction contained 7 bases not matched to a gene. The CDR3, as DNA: TGTGCCAGCAGTTCATTTGGACAGGGCCCCTACGAGCAGTACTTC. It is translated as CASSSFGQGPYEQYF.

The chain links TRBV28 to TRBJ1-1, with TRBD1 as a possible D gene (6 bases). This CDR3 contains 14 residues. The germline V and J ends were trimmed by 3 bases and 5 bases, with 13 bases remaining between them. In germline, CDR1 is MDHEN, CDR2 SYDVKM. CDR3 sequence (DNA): TGTGCCAGCAGTTTTCAGGGCAGGGGAACTGAAGCTTTCTTT. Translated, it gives CASSFQGRGTEAFF.

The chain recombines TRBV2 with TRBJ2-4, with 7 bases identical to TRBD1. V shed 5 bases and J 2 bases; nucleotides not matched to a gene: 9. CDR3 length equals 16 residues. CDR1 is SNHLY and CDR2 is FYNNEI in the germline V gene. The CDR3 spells CASSRQGADPKNIQYF. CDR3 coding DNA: TGTGCCAGCAGTCGACAGGGTGCTGATCCCAAAAACATTCAGTACTTC.

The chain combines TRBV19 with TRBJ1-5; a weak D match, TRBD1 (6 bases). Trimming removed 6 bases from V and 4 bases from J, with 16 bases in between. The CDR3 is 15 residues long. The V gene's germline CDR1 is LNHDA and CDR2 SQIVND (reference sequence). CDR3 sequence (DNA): TGTGCCAGTAGGAGTGAGGGGGGGACTAATCAGCCCCAGCATTTT. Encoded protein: CASRSEGGTNQPQHF. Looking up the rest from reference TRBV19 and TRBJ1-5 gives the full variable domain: DGGITQSPKYLFRKEGQNVTLSCEQNLNHDAMYWYRQDPGQGLRLIYYSQIVNDFQKGDIAEGYSVSREKKESFPLTVTSAQKNPTAFYLCASRSEGGTNQPQHFGDGTRLSIL.

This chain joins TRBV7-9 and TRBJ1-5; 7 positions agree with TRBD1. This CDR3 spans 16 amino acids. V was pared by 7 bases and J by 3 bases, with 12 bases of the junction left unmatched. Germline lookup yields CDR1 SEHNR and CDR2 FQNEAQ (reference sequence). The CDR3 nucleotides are TGTGCCAGCATCCACTCGACCGGACAGGTCAATCAGCCCCAGCATTTT. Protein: CASIHSTGQVNQPQHF.

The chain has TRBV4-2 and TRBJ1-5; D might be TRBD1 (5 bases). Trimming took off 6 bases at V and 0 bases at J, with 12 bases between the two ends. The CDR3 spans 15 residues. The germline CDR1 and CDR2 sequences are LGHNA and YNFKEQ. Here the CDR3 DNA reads TGTGCCAGCAGGCTACAGGCCAGTAGCAATCAGCCCCAGCATTTT. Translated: CASRLQASSNQPQHF.

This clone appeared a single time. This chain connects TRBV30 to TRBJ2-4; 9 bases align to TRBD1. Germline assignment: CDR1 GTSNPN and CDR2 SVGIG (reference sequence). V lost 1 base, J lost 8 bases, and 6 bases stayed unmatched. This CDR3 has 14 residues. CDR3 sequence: CAWSGGTGWDIQYF. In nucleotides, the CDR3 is TGTGCCTGGAGTGGCGGGACAGGGTGGGACATTCAGTACTTC.

The CDR3, as DNA: TGTGCCAGCAGTTTATTAGGAGGCCTGGGGGGTGGGGCTAGCGAGCAGTACTTC. It specifies CASSLLGGLGGGASEQYF. The chain joins TRBV28 to TRBJ2-7, with a possible D match to TRBD2 (6 bases). Between the trimmed V and J ends, which lost 1 base and 6 bases, there was a span of 25 bases. CDR1 is MDHEN, CDR2 SYDVKM, per germline. The CDR3 sequence is 18 residues long.

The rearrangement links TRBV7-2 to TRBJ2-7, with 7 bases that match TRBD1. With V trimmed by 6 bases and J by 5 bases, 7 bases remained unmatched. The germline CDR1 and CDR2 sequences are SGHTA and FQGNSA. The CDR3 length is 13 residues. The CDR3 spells CASSSTGDHEQYF. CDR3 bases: TGTGCCAGCAGTTCCACAGGGGACCACGAGCAGTACTTC.

This chain's CDR3 is CASSGHAGGSYGYTF. The DNA for the CDR3 is TGTGCCAGCAGCGGACACGCGGGGGGGTCCTACGGCTACACCTTC. The chain combines TRBV9 with TRBJ1-2, with D perhaps TRBD1 (5 bases). The CDR3 extends over 15 amino acids. V was pared by 3 bases and J by 8 bases, with 20 bases between. In germline, CDR1 is SGDLS, CDR2 YYNGEE.

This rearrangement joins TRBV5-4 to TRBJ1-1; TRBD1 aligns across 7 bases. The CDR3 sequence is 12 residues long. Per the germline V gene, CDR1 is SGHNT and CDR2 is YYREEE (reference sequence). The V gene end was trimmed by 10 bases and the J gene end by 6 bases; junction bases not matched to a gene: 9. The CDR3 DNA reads TGTGCCGCGGGACAGAGGATTCCTGAAGCTTTCTTT. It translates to CAAGQRIPEAFF.

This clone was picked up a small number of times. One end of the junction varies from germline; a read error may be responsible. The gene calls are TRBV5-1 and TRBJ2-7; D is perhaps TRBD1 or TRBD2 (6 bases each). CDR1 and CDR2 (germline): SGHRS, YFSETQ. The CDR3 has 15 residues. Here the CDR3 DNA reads TGCGCCAGCACCTTGGGGGGCGGGATAACCTACGAGCAGTACTTC. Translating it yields CASTLGGGITYEQYF. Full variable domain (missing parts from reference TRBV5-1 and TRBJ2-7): KAGVTQTPRYLIKTRGQQVTLSCSPISGHRSVSWYQQTPGQGLQFLFEYFSETQRNKGNFPGRFSGRQFSNSRSEMNVSTLELGDSALYLCASTLGGGITYEQYFGPGTRLTVT.

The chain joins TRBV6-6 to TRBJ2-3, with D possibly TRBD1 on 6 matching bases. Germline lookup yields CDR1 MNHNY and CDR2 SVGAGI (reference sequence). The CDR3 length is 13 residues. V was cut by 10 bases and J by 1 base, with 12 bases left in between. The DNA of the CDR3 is TGTGCCACCATGACAGGACGCACAGATACGCAGTATTTT. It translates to CATMTGRTDTQYF.

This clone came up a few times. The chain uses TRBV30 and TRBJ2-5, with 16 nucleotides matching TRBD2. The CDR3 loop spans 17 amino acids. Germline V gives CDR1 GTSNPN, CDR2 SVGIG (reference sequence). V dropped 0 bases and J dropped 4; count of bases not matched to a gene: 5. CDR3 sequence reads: CAWSVGTSGGAGETQYF. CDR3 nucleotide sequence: TGTGCCTGGAGTGTTGGGACTAGCGGGGGGGCTGGAGAGACCCAGTACTTC.

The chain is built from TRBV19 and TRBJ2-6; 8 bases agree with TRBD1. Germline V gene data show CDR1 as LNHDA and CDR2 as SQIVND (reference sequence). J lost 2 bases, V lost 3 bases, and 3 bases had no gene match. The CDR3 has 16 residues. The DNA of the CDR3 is TGTGCCAGTAGTATCCTACAGGGGGCTGGGGCCAACGTCCTGACTTTC. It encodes CASSILQGAGANVLTF.

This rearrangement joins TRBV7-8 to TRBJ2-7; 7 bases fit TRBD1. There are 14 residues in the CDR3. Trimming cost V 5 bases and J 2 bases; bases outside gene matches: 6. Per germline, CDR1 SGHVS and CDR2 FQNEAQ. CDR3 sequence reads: CASSPDRLTYEQYF. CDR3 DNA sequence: TGTGCCAGCAGCCCGGACAGGTTGACCTACGAGCAGTACTTC.

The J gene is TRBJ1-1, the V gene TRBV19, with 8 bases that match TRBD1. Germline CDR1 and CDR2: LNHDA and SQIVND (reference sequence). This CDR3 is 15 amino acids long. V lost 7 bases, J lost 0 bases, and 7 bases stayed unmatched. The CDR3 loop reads CASMRTGTMNTEAFF. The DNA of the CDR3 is TGTGCCAGTATGAGGACAGGGACCATGAACACTGAAGCTTTCTTT.

The CDR3 loop reads CASRGTGRNTEAFF. The DNA of the CDR3 is TGTGCCAGCAGGGGCACAGGGCGGAACACTGAAGCTTTCTTT. The chain links TRBV6-5 to TRBJ1-1, with D tentatively TRBD1 (6 bases). Germline CDR1 MNHEY, CDR2 SVGAGI. The CDR3 has 14 residues. V was trimmed by 6 bases and J by 1 base, leaving 12 bases between them.

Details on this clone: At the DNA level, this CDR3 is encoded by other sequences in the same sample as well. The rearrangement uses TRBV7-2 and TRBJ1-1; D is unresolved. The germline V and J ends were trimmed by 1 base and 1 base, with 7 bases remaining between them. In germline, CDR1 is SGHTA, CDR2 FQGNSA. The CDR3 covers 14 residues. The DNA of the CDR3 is TGTGCCAGCAGCTTAGGAGGGTCGAACACTGAAGCTTTCTTT. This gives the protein CASSLGGSNTEAFF.

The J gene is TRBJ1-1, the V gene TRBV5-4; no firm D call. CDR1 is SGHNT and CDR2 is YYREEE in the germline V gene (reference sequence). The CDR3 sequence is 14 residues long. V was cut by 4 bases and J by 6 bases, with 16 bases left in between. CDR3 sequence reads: CASSRGSSLAEAFF. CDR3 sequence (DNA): TGTGCCAGCAGCAGAGGGTCGTCGTTGGCTGAAGCTTTCTTT.

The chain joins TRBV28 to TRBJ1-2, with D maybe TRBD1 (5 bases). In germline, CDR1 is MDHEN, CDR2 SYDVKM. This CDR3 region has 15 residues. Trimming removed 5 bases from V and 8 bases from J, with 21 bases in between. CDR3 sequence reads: CASSPDPRAARGYTF. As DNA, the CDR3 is TGTGCCAGCAGTCCAGACCCCAGGGCAGCGAGAGGCTACACCTTC.

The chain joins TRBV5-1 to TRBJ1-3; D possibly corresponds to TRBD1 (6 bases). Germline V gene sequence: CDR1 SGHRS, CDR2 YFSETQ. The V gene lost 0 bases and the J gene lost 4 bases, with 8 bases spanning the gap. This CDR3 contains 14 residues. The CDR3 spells CASSLDGQGNTIYF. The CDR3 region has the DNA TGCGCCAGCAGCTTGGATGGACAGGGAAACACCATATATTTT.

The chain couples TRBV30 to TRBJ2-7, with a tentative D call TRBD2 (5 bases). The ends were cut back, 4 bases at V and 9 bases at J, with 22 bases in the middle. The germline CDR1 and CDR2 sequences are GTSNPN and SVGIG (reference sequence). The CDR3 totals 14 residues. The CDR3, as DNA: TGTGCCTGGAACCCCATAGGTTACCTCGGAGGGCAGTACTTC. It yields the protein CAWNPIGYLGGQYF.

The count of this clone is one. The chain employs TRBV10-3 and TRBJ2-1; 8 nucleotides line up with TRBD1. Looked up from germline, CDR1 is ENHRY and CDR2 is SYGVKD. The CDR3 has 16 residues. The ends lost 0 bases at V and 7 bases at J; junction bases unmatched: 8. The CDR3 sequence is CAISESNRGQGNEQFF. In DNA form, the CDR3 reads TGTGCCATCAGTGAGTCGAATCGCGGACAGGGTAATGAGCAGTTCTTC.

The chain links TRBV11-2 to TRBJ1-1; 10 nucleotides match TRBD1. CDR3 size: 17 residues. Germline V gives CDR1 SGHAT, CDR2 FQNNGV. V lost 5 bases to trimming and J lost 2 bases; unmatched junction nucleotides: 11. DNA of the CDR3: TGTGCCAGCAGCCCGGGACAGGGGACCCTTCGAAACACTGAAGCTTTCTTT. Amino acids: CASSPGQGTLRNTEAFF. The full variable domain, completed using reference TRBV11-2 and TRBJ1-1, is EAGVAQSPRYKIIEKRQSVAFWCNPISGHATLYWYQQILGQGPKLLIQFQNNGVVDDSQLPKDRFSAERLKGVDSTLKIQPAKLEDSAVYLCASSPGQGTLRNTEAFFGQGTRLTVV.

CDR3 sequence (DNA): TGTGCCAGCTCACCAGGCGGGGCGGAGAACAATGAGCAGTTCTTC. Residues: CASSPGGAENNEQFF. This rearrangement joins TRBV18 to TRBJ2-1, with D maybe TRBD2 (6 bases). Per the germline V gene, CDR1 is KGHSH and CDR2 is LQKENI. The CDR3 has 15 residues. V lost 2 bases and J 5 bases, leaving 13 bases between the germline ends.

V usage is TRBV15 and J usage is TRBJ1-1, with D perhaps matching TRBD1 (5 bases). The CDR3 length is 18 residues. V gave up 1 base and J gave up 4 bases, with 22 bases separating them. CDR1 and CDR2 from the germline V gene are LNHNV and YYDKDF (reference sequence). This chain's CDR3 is CATSRGGVTAGMVTEAFF. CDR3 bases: TGTGCCACCAGCAGAGGGGGGGTCACAGCGGGCATGGTCACTGAAGCTTTCTTT. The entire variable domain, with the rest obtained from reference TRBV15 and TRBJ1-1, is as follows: DAMVIQNPRYQVTQFGKPVTLSCSQTLNHNVMYWYQQKSSQAPKLLFHYYDKDFNNEADTPDNFQSRRPNTSFCFLDIRSPGLGDTAMYLCATSRGGVTAGMVTEAFFGQGTRLTVV.